The 8 T cell receptor beta chains given below trace back to one sample, sequenced in a study of response to subunit inactivated influenza vaccine. TCRdb redid the calling of the RT-PCR reads with MiXCR, one entry per CDR3 protein. The data contain 400,000 to 650,000 distinct CDR3 sequences, approximately 7.2% of them singletons. This material consisted of PBMCs from blood, taken less than 30 months after vaccination. The source is a man between 50 and 75 years old who received an inactivated influenza vaccine.

In this sample, this clonotype turned up a few times. The CDR3 sequence is CASSQVVGDTQYF. In DNA form, the CDR3 reads TGCGCCAGCAGCCAAGTAGTAGGAGATACGCAGTATTTT. V gene TRBV4-1 combines with J gene TRBJ2-3; D is ambiguous. The ends were cut back, 1 base at V and 5 bases at J, with 7 bases in the middle. This CDR3 is 13 amino acids long. Germline assignment: CDR1 MGHRA and CDR2 YSYEKL.

This clonotype was detected only a few times. This chain connects TRBV12-3 or TRBV12-4 to TRBJ2-7; D gene unclear. There are 12 residues in the CDR3. Trimming left V 6 bases short and J 4 bases short, with 10 bases between. CDR3: CASSYKGYEQYF. The DNA of the CDR3 is TGTGCCAGCAGCTATAAGGGTTACGAGCAGTACTTC.

A few counts support this clonotype. The CDR3 nucleotides read TGTGCCAGCAGTTGGTCGGGACTTGGAGGCTACACCTTC. This codes for CASSWSGLGGYTF. The rearrangement uses TRBV6-2 or TRBV6-3 and TRBJ1-2, with D possibly TRBD1 on 5 matching bases. Trimming removed 4 bases at V and 8 bases at J, with 14 bases between. CDR1 MNHEY and CDR2 SVGEGT come from the germline V gene. This CDR3 has 13 residues.

This clonotype has a count of ten or more. CDR3 protein: CASSNPGYANTGELFF. CDR3 sequence (DNA): TGTGCCAGCTCAAACCCAGGGTACGCGAACACCGGGGAGCTGTTTTTT. The gene calls are TRBV5-4 and TRBJ2-2; TRBD1 is a possible D gene (5 bases). This CDR3 spans 16 amino acids. Germline V gene sequence: CDR1 SGHNT, CDR2 YYREEE (reference sequence). V dropped 7 bases and J dropped 0 bases, with 16 bases sitting between them.

This clonotype came up many times. This chain's CDR3 is CASSQLLGQGFAKNIQYF. DNA of the CDR3: TGCGCCAGCAGTCAACTCCTAGGACAGGGGTTTGCCAAAAACATTCAGTACTTC. The V gene is TRBV23-1, the J gene TRBJ2-4, with 9 positions matching TRBD1. TRBV23-1 is given ORF status, its function remaining uncertain. Losses at the gene ends were 2 bases for V and 1 base for J; bases not matched to a gene: 9. This CDR3 contains 18 residues.

This chain connects TRBV11-2 to TRBJ2-4; 7 nucleotides line up with TRBD1. V dropped 0 bases and J dropped 0; count of bases not matched to a gene: 5. Germline CDR1 reads SGHAT; CDR2 reads FQNNGV. This CDR3 has 17 residues. CDR3 sequence (DNA): TGTGCCAGCAGCTTAGACGGGGACAGCCTAGCCAAAAACATTCAGTACTTC. Encoded protein: CASSLDGDSLAKNIQYF.

This clonotype has ten or more counts. The chain couples TRBV7-9 to TRBJ1-2; D not certain. From germline, CDR1 is SEHNR and CDR2 FQNEAQ (reference sequence). The V gene lost 5 bases and the J gene lost 3 bases, with 16 bases spanning the gap. This CDR3 spans 15 amino acids. For the CDR3, the DNA is TGTGCCAGCAGCCCGGCATTTGAGGGTTACTATGGCTACACCTTC. Residues: CASSPAFEGYYGYTF.

The rearrangement uses TRBV12-3 or TRBV12-4 and TRBJ2-5, with D perhaps matching TRBD2 (6 bases). This CDR3 contains 16 residues. The ends were cut back, 6 bases at V and 5 bases at J, with 22 bases in the middle. The CDR3 is CASSRLLAMDRETQYF. The DNA of the CDR3 is TGTGCCAGCAGCCGACTACTAGCAATGGATCGGGAGACCCAGTACTTC.